The 26 T cell receptor beta chains listed next were all sequenced from one sample in a study of siplizumab effects on memory and regulatory T cells. Produced via immunoSEQ multiplex PCR; TCRdb's table is partial and in-frame only. The sample yields 110,000 or so clones, 85% to 95% seen once. Sequencing was done on a sample of CD4+ T cells sorted from blood. All receptors come from a human donor in good health.

The rearrangement joins TRBV5-4 to TRBJ2-5; TRBD2 is a possible D gene (6 bases). The germline V gene has CDR1 SGHNT and CDR2 YYREEE (reference sequence). The V gene lost 3 bases and the J gene lost 2 bases, with 11 bases spanning the gap. The CDR3 has 14 residues. As DNA, the CDR3 is TGTGCCAGCAGCTCCCCCGGGGGTCAAGAGACCCAGTACTTC. It translates to CASSSPGGQETQYF. The full variable domain, its missing parts supplied by reference TRBV5-4 and TRBJ2-5, is ETGVTQSPTHLIKTRGQQVTLRCSSQSGHNTVSWYQQALGQGPQFIFQYYREEENGRGNFPPRFSGLQFPNYSSELNVNALELDDSALYLCASSSPGGQETQYFGPGTRLLVL.

The gene calls are TRBV7-2 and TRBJ2-7; a weak D match, TRBD2 (5 bases). This CDR3 has 15 residues. The V gene's germline CDR1 is SGHTA and CDR2 FQGNSA. V lost 3 bases, J lost 1 base, and 13 bases lay in between. CDR3 loop: CASSLVVGSSYEQYF. CDR3 sequence (DNA): TGTGCCAGCAGCTTGGTCGTAGGGAGTTCCTACGAGCAGTACTTC.

The chain combines TRBV5-1 with TRBJ2-7; D remains ambiguous. CDR3 length equals 12 residues. The V gene's germline CDR1 is SGHRS and CDR2 YFSETQ. Trimming pared 4 bases from V and 4 bases from J, leaving 9 bases between. CDR3 DNA sequence: TGCGCCAGCAGCCCAGGTGGATACGAGCAGTACTTC. Protein sequence: CASSPGGYEQYF. The full variable domain, rest sourced from reference TRBV5-1 and TRBJ2-7, is KAGVTQTPRYLIKTRGQQVTLSCSPISGHRSVSWYQQTPGQGLQFLFEYFSETQRNKGNFPGRFSGRQFSNSRSEMNVSTLELGDSALYLCASSPGGYEQYFGPGTRLTVT.

V gene TRBV7-9 combines with J gene TRBJ2-7; perhaps TRBD2 as D (8 bases). Germline values: CDR1 SEHNR, CDR2 FQNEAQ (reference sequence). The V gene lost 1 base and the J gene lost 1 base, with 20 bases spanning the gap. The CDR3 has 18 residues. The CDR3 sequence: CASSLGEEGAGGSYEQYF. CDR3 bases: TGTGCCAGCAGCTTAGGAGAGGAGGGGGCGGGAGGTTCCTACGAGCAGTACTTC.

The rearrangement links TRBV4-1 to TRBJ1-2; 10 bases fit TRBD1. With 3 bases clipped from V and 3 bases from J, the junction kept 1 base outside the gene matches. Germline assignment: CDR1 MGHRA and CDR2 YSYEKL. The CDR3 is 14 residues long. In DNA, the CDR3 is TGCGCCAGCAGCCAGGGACAGGGGTACTATGGCTACACCTTC. Protein product: CASSQGQGYYGYTF.

The gene calls are TRBV6-1 and TRBJ1-5, with a possible D match to TRBD1 (5 bases). The V end lost 4 bases, the J end lost 1 base, and 11 bases lay between the germline ends. CDR3 length: 15 amino acids. Germline V gene data show CDR1 as MNHNS and CDR2 as SASEGT. The CDR3 sequence is CASSGGEVSNQPQHF. The DNA of the CDR3 is TGTGCCAGCAGTGGAGGGGAGGTAAGCAATCAGCCCCAGCATTTT.

The gene calls are TRBV6-1 and TRBJ2-1; D may match TRBD1 or TRBD2 (6 bases each). CDR1 MNHNS and CDR2 SASEGT come from the germline V gene. CDR3 length: 13 amino acids. Trimming pared 6 bases from V and 7 bases from J, leaving 13 bases between. The CDR3 bases are TGTGCCAGCAGAGACACAGGGAGGAATGAGCAGTTCTTC. The encoded protein is CASRDTGRNEQFF.

This sequence joins TRBV10-3 and TRBJ1-2; TRBD1 might be the D (6 bases). Germline V gene lookup returns CDR1 ENHRY and CDR2 SYGVKD. The V and J ends lost 4 bases and 0 bases respectively, with 12 bases between them. This CDR3 spans 15 amino acids. The CDR3 DNA follows: TGTGCCATCAGTGGACGGGGGCTCGCTAACTATGGCTACACCTTC. Translating gives CAISGRGLANYGYTF.

The V and J genes are TRBV5-8 and TRBJ1-1; the D gene is possibly TRBD1 (5 bases). Trimming left V 2 bases short and J 1 base short, with 9 bases between. CDR1 SGHTS and CDR2 YDEGEE come from the germline V gene. This CDR3 comprises 14 residues. The chain's CDR3 is CASSLSRANTEAFF. CDR3 in DNA: TGTGCCAGCAGCTTAAGCAGGGCGAACACTGAAGCTTTCTTT.

The V gene is TRBV4-1, the J gene TRBJ1-2; TRBD1 might be the D (5 bases). Per germline, CDR1 MGHRA and CDR2 YSYEKL. This CDR3 is built from 16 residues. V lost 2 bases, J lost 5 bases, and 18 bases lay in between. In DNA, the CDR3 is TGCGCCAGCAGCCAAACCGACCGGGACTCGGATTATGGCTACACCTTC. It codes for CASSQTDRDSDYGYTF.

The gene calls are TRBV10-3 and TRBJ1-2, with a tentative D call TRBD1 (5 bases). The germline V gene has CDR1 ENHRY and CDR2 SYGVKD. The CDR3 spans 14 residues. V was clipped by 4 bases and J by 6 bases, with 15 bases between them. The CDR3 DNA follows: TGTGCCATCAGTGGTGCAGGGTACTCCAATGGCTACACCTTC. Residues: CAISGAGYSNGYTF.

This clone was seen a single time. The chain links TRBV5-1 to TRBJ2-5; D is undetermined. Germline-derived CDR1 and CDR2 are SGHRS and YFSETQ. CDR3 length equals 14 residues. The V and J ends lost 4 bases and 1 base respectively, with 11 bases between them. CDR3 loop: CASSGKGSQETQYF. The CDR3 DNA reads TGCGCCAGCAGCGGCAAGGGCTCCCAAGAGACCCAGTACTTC.

The genes are TRBV11-3 and TRBJ2-5; the D is unclear. The V gene lost 7 bases and the J gene lost 4 bases, with 10 bases spanning the gap. Per the germline V gene, CDR1 is SGHNT and CDR2 is YENEEA. The CDR3 runs 12 residues. The chain's CDR3 is CASMGGGETQYF. The CDR3 DNA is TGTGCCAGCATGGGTGGTGGAGAGACCCAGTACTTC.

The genes are TRBV9 and TRBJ2-5; D unresolved. V dropped 0 bases and J dropped 0 bases, with 3 bases sitting between them. Looked up from germline, CDR1 is SGDLS and CDR2 is YYNGEE. The CDR3 is 13 residues long. CDR3 nucleotides: TGTGCCAGCAGCGTAGGCTACCAAGAGACCCAGTACTTC. This translates into CASSVGYQETQYF.

This clone was found once. The chain recombines TRBV19 with TRBJ1-2; D is unresolved. The V end was cut by 0 bases, the J end by 5 bases, with 16 bases between. This CDR3 is built from 16 residues. CDR1 is LNHDA, CDR2 SQIVND, per germline (reference sequence). The CDR3 reads CASSIDFGRPLYGYTF. CDR3 in DNA: TGTGCCAGTAGTATAGATTTCGGCCGTCCCTTATATGGCTACACCTTC.

The rearrangement links TRBV18 to TRBJ1-1; D unresolved. Per germline, CDR1 KGHSH and CDR2 LQKENI. This CDR3 region has 13 residues. V shed 4 bases and J shed 1 base, with 7 bases lying between them. Here the CDR3 DNA reads TGTGCCAGCTCACAGAGGCAGAACACTGAAGCTTTCTTT. Its protein product is CASSQRQNTEAFF.

This chain uses TRBV11-2 with TRBJ1-2; no reliable D call. Germline lookup yields CDR1 SGHAT and CDR2 FQNNGV. This CDR3 has 14 residues. Trimming removed 3 bases at V and 4 bases at J, with 12 bases between. CDR3 loop: CASSFGSSLYGYTF. CDR3 DNA sequence: TGTGCCAGCAGCTTTGGGAGCTCTCTCTATGGCTACACCTTC.

The chain links TRBV7-9 to TRBJ2-6; no definite D call. Germline V gene sequence: CDR1 SEHNR, CDR2 FQNEAQ (reference sequence). V lost 5 bases and J lost 0, with 5 bases in between. The CDR3 loop spans 14 amino acids. This chain's CDR3 is CASSPLSGANVLTF. In DNA, the CDR3 is TGTGCCAGCAGCCCCCTCTCTGGGGCCAACGTCCTGACTTTC.

The chain has TRBV6-1 and TRBJ2-3; no clear D gene. V lost 4 bases and J 1 base, leaving 9 bases between the germline ends. CDR3 length equals 14 residues. CDR1 and CDR2 (germline): MNHNS, SASEGT. The CDR3 nucleotides read TGTGCCAGCAGTGCCGGTCCGGGCACAGATACGCAGTATTTT. Its protein product is CASSAGPGTDTQYF.

This chain connects TRBV7-8 to TRBJ2-6, with D unclear. The CDR3 runs 13 residues. Trimming left V 3 bases short and J 2 bases short, with 2 bases between. The V gene's germline CDR1 is SGHVS and CDR2 FQNEAQ. The chain's CDR3 is CASSFPGANVLTF. The CDR3 DNA follows: TGTGCCAGCAGCTTTCCTGGGGCCAACGTCCTGACTTTC.

The CDR3 spells CASKVSRLAGGGTGELFF. In DNA form, the CDR3 reads TGCGCCAGCAAAGTCTCCCGACTAGCGGGAGGCGGAACCGGGGAGCTGTTTTTT. The chain employs TRBV10-2 and TRBJ2-2; 13 nucleotides agree with TRBD2. This CDR3 has 18 residues. The V and J ends lost 7 bases and 5 bases, in that order; junction bases with no gene match: 13. Germline V gives CDR1 WSHSY, CDR2 SAAADI.

This clone was counted once. The genes are TRBV11-2 and TRBJ1-6; a possible D gene is TRBD1 (6 bases). Trimming pared 5 bases from V and 8 bases from J, leaving 22 bases between. The CDR3 consists of 17 residues. CDR1 and CDR2 (germline): SGHAT, FQNNGV. The CDR3 here is CASSPGGAGAKHSPLHF. The CDR3 bases are TGTGCCAGCAGCCCGGGGGGGGCAGGAGCTAAGCATTCACCCCTCCACTTT.

The CDR3 here is CASSVGVGRSEAFF. Written as DNA, the CDR3 is TGTGCCAGCAGCGTAGGAGTAGGAAGAAGTGAAGCTTTCTTT. The chain recombines TRBV9 with TRBJ1-1; no firm D call. The germline V gene has CDR1 SGDLS and CDR2 YYNGEE. The CDR3 is made up of 14 amino acids. Trimming left V 0 bases short and J 7 bases short, with 13 bases between.

This clone was observed a handful of times. The V call is TRBV5-1, the J call TRBJ2-5; D possibly corresponds to TRBD1 (5 bases). The CDR3 has 14 amino acids. Germline CDR1 is SGHRS and CDR2 is YFSETQ. V was trimmed by 0 bases and J by 4 bases, leaving 10 bases between them. DNA for the CDR3: TGCGCCAGCAGCTTGGATCCAGGGCGAGAGACCCAGTACTTC. Translated: CASSLDPGRETQYF.

This clone was detected once. V is TRBV7-3 and J is TRBJ1-1, with no clear D. V dropped 6 bases and J dropped 0 bases, with 8 bases sitting between them. The CDR3 extends over 13 amino acids. The V gene's germline CDR1 is SGHTA and CDR2 FQGTGA. The CDR3 DNA follows: TGTGCCAGCAGTTCTTCCTTGAACACTGAAGCTTTCTTT. It is translated as CASSSSLNTEAFF.

The gene calls are TRBV6-5 and TRBJ2-2; 10 nucleotides align to TRBD1. V gave up 6 bases and J gave up 6 bases; unmatched junction bases: 1. There are 13 residues in the CDR3. Germline V lookup: CDR1 MNHEY, CDR2 SVGAGI. The CDR3 sequence is CASRGTGAGELFF. CDR3 bases: TGTGCCAGCAGGGGGACAGGGGCCGGGGAGCTGTTTTTT.